The 19 T cell receptor beta chains below were found in one sample sequenced in a study of cytomegalovirus exposure and HLA in healthy donors. Vbeta (60) and Jbeta (13) primers were used in the PCR. Assay: immunoSEQ multiplex PCR; the TCRdb copy retains only in-frame clones and omits some. The sample records about 160,000 clones, around nine tenths being singletons. Sample: PBMCs. These receptors were taken from a woman aged 25 to 45 in good health and CMV-seronegative.

As regards this clone: The same CDR3 is also encoded by other DNA sequences in this sample. This sequence joins TRBV19 and TRBJ2-7; 11 bases fit TRBD2. Germline V lookup: CDR1 LNHDA, CDR2 SQIVND (reference sequence). Trimming cost V 5 bases and J 2 bases; bases outside gene matches: 5. The length of the CDR3 is 15 residues. The CDR3 DNA sequence: TGTGCCAGTAGTTCCGGGACTAGCGGTACCTACGAGCAGTACTTC. Translating it yields CASSSGTSGTYEQYF.

This clone was counted between two and nine times. CDR3 amino acids: CASSYPGGEEQYF. CDR3 sequence (DNA): TGTGCCAGCAGCTACCCGGGGGGGGAAGAGCAGTACTTC. The chain carries TRBV7-9 and TRBJ2-7, with TRBD2 matching 8 bases. The CDR3 consists of 13 residues. V trimming: 4 bases; J trimming: 7 bases; junction bases outside the gene matches: 6. Germline assignment: CDR1 SEHNR and CDR2 FQNEAQ (reference sequence). The full variable domain, completed using reference TRBV7-9 and TRBJ2-7, is DTGVSQNPRHKITKRGQNVTFRCDPISEHNRLYWYRQTLGQGPEFLTYFQNEAQLEKSRLLSDRFSAERPKGSFSTLEIQRTEQGDSAMYLCASSYPGGEEQYFGPGTRLTVT.

The gene calls are TRBV6-5 and TRBJ1-5, with 8 bases fitting TRBD1. CDR1 and CDR2 from the germline V gene are MNHEY and SVGAGI. Trimming took 7 bases from V and 1 from J; bases not matched to a gene: 3. This CDR3 has 14 amino acids. The CDR3 nucleotides are TGTGCCAGCAAGGGACAGGCCAGCAATCAGCCCCAGCATTTT. This codes for CASKGQASNQPQHF.

The chain is built from TRBV7-8 and TRBJ1-1; D possibly corresponds to TRBD1 (6 bases). Trimming removed 2 bases from V and 4 bases from J, with 23 bases in between. The CDR3 is 18 amino acids. In germline, CDR1 is SGHVS, CDR2 FQNEAQ. CDR3 nucleotides: TGTGCCAGCAGCTTAATAGGCCCTATTGGCAGGGGAGTCACTGAAGCTTTCTTT. Its translation is CASSLIGPIGRGVTEAFF. Full variable domain (remainder filled in from reference TRBV7-8 and TRBJ1-1): GAGVSQSPRYKVAKRGQDVALRCDPISGHVSLFWYQQALGQGPEFLTYFQNEAQLDKSGLPSDRFFAERPEGSVSTLKIQRTQQEDSAVYLCASSLIGPIGRGVTEAFFGQGTRLTVV.

The gene calls are TRBV19 and TRBJ1-4, with TRBD1 as a possible D gene (5 bases). Deletions cut 5 bases from V and 7 bases from J, with 17 bases between. Germline V CDR1 and CDR2: LNHDA, SQIVND (reference sequence). CDR3 size: 15 residues. CDR3 protein: CASSPRGEVGEKLFF. The CDR3 nucleotides are TGTGCCAGTAGTCCAAGAGGGGAGGTTGGTGAAAAACTGTTTTTT.

This chain uses TRBV28 with TRBJ2-2; D not resolved. CDR1 MDHEN and CDR2 SYDVKM come from the germline V gene. This CDR3 region has 13 residues. The ends were cut back, 2 bases at V and 4 bases at J, with 5 bases in the middle. The CDR3 DNA reads as TGTGCCAGCAGTTTAACTCGCACCGGGGAGCTGTTTTTT. Translated, it gives CASSLTRTGELFF.

The chain couples TRBV5-1 to TRBJ1-2, with D tentatively TRBD1 (6 bases). The germline V and J ends were trimmed by 3 bases and 6 bases, with 30 bases remaining between them. CDR1 and CDR2 from the germline V gene are SGHRS and YFSETQ. CDR3 length equals 19 residues. The CDR3 bases are TGCGCCAGCAGCTCCACCACTACAGGGCGCCCTCCGGGGTTCGATGGCTACACCTTC. As protein: CASSSTTTGRPPGFDGYTF.

The chain couples TRBV7-2 to TRBJ1-5; perhaps TRBD1 as D (5 bases). V was clipped by 0 bases and J by 5 bases, with 11 bases between them. Germline CDR1 is SGHTA and CDR2 is FQGNSA. The CDR3 sequence is 15 residues long. For the CDR3, the DNA is TGTGCCAGCAGCTTAGCACGACGGGGGGATCAGCCCCAGCATTTT. It yields the protein CASSLARRGDQPQHF.

The V call is TRBV4-1, the J call TRBJ1-2; D is unresolved. This CDR3 contains 16 residues. The germline CDR1 and CDR2 sequences are MGHRA and YSYEKL. V was clipped by 2 bases and J by 5 bases, with 18 bases between them. The CDR3: CASSQLEGRKEYGYTF. The CDR3 region has the DNA TGCGCCAGCAGCCAACTGGAGGGAAGAAAGGAGTATGGCTACACCTTC.

The sample holds a few counts of this clone. The J gene is TRBJ1-4, the V gene TRBV4-1; D possibly corresponds to TRBD1 (6 bases). The CDR3 consists of 14 residues. V was shortened by 4 bases and J by 6 bases, with 12 bases between the two germline ends. Germline V lookup: CDR1 MGHRA, CDR2 YSYEKL. CDR3 DNA sequence: TGCGCCAGCAGCCGGACAGTGGGCCATGAAAAACTGTTTTTT. It specifies CASSRTVGHEKLFF.

The V and J genes are TRBV6-1 and TRBJ1-6, with a weak D call TRBD1 (5 bases). V was cut by 10 bases and J by 9 bases, with 13 bases left in between. Germline V gene data show CDR1 as MNHNS and CDR2 as SASEGT. The CDR3 sequence is 12 residues long. This CDR3 reads CATATGGSPLHF. In nucleotides, the CDR3 is TGTGCCACTGCGACGGGGGGTTCACCCCTCCACTTT.

The CDR3 sequence: CASSPGQGIFHEQFF. The CDR3 DNA sequence: TGTGCCAGCAGCCCCGGACAGGGGATTTTCCATGAGCAGTTCTTC. This chain connects TRBV7-8 to TRBJ2-1; TRBD1 aligns across 9 bases. CDR3 length: 15 residues. After removal of 5 bases from V and 8 bases from J, the junction contained 10 bases not matched to a gene. The germline CDR1 and CDR2 sequences are SGHVS and FQNEAQ.

The V and J genes are TRBV28 and TRBJ2-7; D may be TRBD1 (6 bases). V shed 9 bases and J shed 3 bases, with 18 bases lying between them. The CDR3 extends over 14 amino acids. Germline V gene lookup returns CDR1 MDHEN and CDR2 SYDVKM. The CDR3 sequence is CASRNQGNNYEQYF. The CDR3 DNA reads as TGTGCCAGTAGAAACCAGGGGAATAACTACGAGCAGTACTTC.

The chain has TRBV5-4 and TRBJ1-6, with D maybe TRBD1 (5 bases). The germline CDR1 and CDR2 sequences are SGHNT and YYREEE (reference sequence). This CDR3 has 15 amino acids. The germline V and J ends were trimmed by 0 bases and 4 bases, with 8 bases remaining between them. CDR3 bases: TGTGCCAGCAGCTTGGCCGGGGGATATAATTCACCCCTCCACTTT. Translation: CASSLAGGYNSPLHF.

V usage is TRBV27 and J usage is TRBJ1-2; the match to TRBD1 covers 8 bases. Trimming at V came to 4 bases and at J to 4 bases, leaving 8 bases not matched to a gene. The germline gives CDR1 MNHEY, CDR2 SMNVEV (reference sequence). The CDR3 loop spans 15 amino acids. The CDR3 region has the DNA TGTGCCAGCAGTTCTACAGGGGGTGGCCCCTATGGCTACACCTTC. This gives the protein CASSSTGGGPYGYTF.

The chain is built from TRBV11-2 and TRBJ1-1; D perhaps matches TRBD1 (6 bases). V gave up 5 bases and J gave up 2 bases, with 21 bases separating them. Germline V gene lookup returns CDR1 SGHAT and CDR2 FQNNGV. The CDR3 runs 17 residues. DNA for the CDR3: TGTGCCAGCAGCACCCGAGCCCACCGGGACACCAACACTGAAGCTTTCTTT. This codes for CASSTRAHRDTNTEAFF.

This chain connects TRBV19 to TRBJ2-5; weak D call: TRBD2 (7 bases). Per the germline V gene, CDR1 is LNHDA and CDR2 is SQIVND (reference sequence). Trimming shortened V by 3 bases and J by 0 bases, and 11 bases separated the two germline ends. The CDR3 spans 15 residues. In DNA, the CDR3 is TGTGCCAGTAGTATTTACGGGGGGCACCAAGAGACCCAGTACTTC. This codes for CASSIYGGHQETQYF. Together with reference TRBV19 and TRBJ2-5, the CDR3 gives the full variable domain: DGGITQSPKYLFRKEGQNVTLSCEQNLNHDAMYWYRQDPGQGLRLIYYSQIVNDFQKGDIAEGYSVSREKKESFPLTVTSAQKNPTAFYLCASSIYGGHQETQYFGPGTRLLVL.

The V call is TRBV30, the J call TRBJ1-1; D might be TRBD1 (6 bases). This CDR3 comprises 14 residues. The germline V gene encodes CDR1 GTSNPN and CDR2 SVGIG (reference sequence). V was pared by 1 base and J by 3 bases, with 12 bases between. CDR3 amino acids: CAWSAVRTDTEAFF. In nucleotides, the CDR3 is TGTGCCTGGAGTGCGGTGAGGACAGACACTGAAGCTTTCTTT.

The CDR3 DNA reads TGTGCCAGCAGCCCGGGTCTCAATCAGCCCCAGCATTTT. Amino acid sequence: CASSPGLNQPQHF. The chain couples TRBV5-5 to TRBJ1-5; D is ambiguous. The CDR3 is 13 residues long. Trimming left V 4 bases short and J 3 bases short, with 8 bases between. Germline V lookup: CDR1 SGHKS, CDR2 YYEKEE (reference sequence).